This T cell receptor (beta chain) was retrieved from a study of blood T cell repertoires in COVID-19. Study context: COVID-19 samples collected from the United States, Italy and Spain covered acute and convalescent phases. Nucleic acid was either cDNA or gDNA, and it came from T cells, B-cell-depleted T cells, or PBMCs.

In the original workflow: Reference gene primer amplification in the assay estimated nucleated cell counts. The method was immunoSEQ multiplex PCR; TCRdb's version includes in-frame clones alone and lacks a portion of them. The D gene and trimming were derived from the DNA, and the V and J assignments and clone size from that table. The sample carries approximately 80,000 clones, less than 95% recorded once. This CDR3 contains 17 residues. V was trimmed by 1 base and J by 3 bases, leaving 14 bases between them. Germline V CDR1 and CDR2: SGHDT, YYEEEE. The sequence was collected from a woman aged 45-65 years in a cohort sampled during active COVID-19. Specimen: peripheral blood. The chain uses TRBV5-6 and TRBJ2-6; tentatively, D is TRBD1 (5 bases). CDR3 protein: CASSLWAGQDGANVLTF. Here the CDR3 DNA reads TGTGCCAGCAGCTTGTGGGCAGGGCAGGATGGGGCCAACGTCCTGACTTTC.